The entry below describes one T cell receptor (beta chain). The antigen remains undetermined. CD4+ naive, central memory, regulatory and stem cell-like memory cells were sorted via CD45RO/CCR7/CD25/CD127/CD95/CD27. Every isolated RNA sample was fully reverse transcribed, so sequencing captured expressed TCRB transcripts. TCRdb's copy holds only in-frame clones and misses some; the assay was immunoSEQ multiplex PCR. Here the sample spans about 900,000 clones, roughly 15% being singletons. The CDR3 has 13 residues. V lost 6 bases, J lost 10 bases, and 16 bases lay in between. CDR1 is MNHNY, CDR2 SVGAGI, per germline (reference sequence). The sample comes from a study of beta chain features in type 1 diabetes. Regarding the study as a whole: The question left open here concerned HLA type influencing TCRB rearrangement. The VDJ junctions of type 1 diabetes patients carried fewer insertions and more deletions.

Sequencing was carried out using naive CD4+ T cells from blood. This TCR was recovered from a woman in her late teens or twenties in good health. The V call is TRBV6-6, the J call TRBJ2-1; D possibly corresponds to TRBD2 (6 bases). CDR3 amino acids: CASSLRDLAEQFF. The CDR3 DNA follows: TGTGCCAGCAGCCTCCGGGACTTGGCGGAGCAGTTCTTC.